This T cell receptor beta chain was identified during a study of radiation and T cells in renal cell carcinoma. Study conclusions and caveats: No pretreatment tumor biopsies were available for baseline clonotypes.

Only one count was recorded for this clone. Its matching antigen is unknown. Sequenced by immunoSEQ multiplex PCR; TCRdb stores in-frame clones only, minus some. The sample carries about 95,000 clones, 70% to 90% recorded once. Described time point: baseline pretreatment blood. Treatment of the sample: 15 Gy SBRT to primary tumor, nephrectomy 4 weeks later. This renal cell carcinoma was of the clear cell type. Germline V gene lookup returns CDR1 SGHNT and CDR2 YYREEE (reference sequence). The V and J ends lost 1 base and 8 bases respectively, with 16 bases between them. The CDR3 spans 16 residues. Specimen: blood, collected from a patient whose treatment included radiotherapy and nephrectomy. The origin of this receptor is a man aged 50 to 59 with renal cell carcinoma. V gene TRBV5-4 combines with J gene TRBJ1-6, with TRBD1 as a possible D gene (6 bases). The CDR3 region has the DNA TGTGCCAGCAGCTTGTGGGTAGGGGGTATTGATTCACCCCTCCACTTT. Its translation is CASSLWVGGIDSPLHF.